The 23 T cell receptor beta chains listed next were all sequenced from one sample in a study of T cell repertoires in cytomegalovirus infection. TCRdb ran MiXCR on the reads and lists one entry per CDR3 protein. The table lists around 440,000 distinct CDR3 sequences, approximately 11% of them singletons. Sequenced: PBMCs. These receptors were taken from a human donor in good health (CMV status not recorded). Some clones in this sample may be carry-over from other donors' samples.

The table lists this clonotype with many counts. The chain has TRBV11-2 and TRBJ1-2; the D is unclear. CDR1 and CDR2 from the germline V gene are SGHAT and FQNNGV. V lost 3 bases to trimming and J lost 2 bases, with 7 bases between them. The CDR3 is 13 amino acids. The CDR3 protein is CASSFNRNYGYTF. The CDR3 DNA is TGTGCCAGCAGCTTTAACAGAAACTATGGCTACACCTTC. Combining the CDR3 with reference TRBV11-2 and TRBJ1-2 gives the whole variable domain EAGVAQSPRYKIIEKRQSVAFWCNPISGHATLYWYQQILGQGPKLLIQFQNNGVVDDSQLPKDRFSAERLKGVDSTLKIQPAKLEDSAVYLCASSFNRNYGYTFGSGTRLTVV.

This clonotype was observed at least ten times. The CDR3 DNA reads TGTGCCAGCAGCCAAGATGGGAAGTCTAGCGGGAGAGTCCACGAGCAGTACTTC. Translating gives CASSQDGKSSGRVHEQYF. The chain uses TRBV3-1 and TRBJ2-7, with 10 positions matching TRBD2. The length of the CDR3 is 18 residues. CDR1 is LGHDT and CDR2 is YNNKEL in the germline V gene (reference sequence). With 0 bases clipped from V and 5 bases from J, the junction kept 13 bases outside the gene matches.

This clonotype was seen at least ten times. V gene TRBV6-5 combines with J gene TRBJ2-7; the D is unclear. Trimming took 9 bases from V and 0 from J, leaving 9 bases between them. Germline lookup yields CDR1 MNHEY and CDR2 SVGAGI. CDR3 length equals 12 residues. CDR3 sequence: CASQVSSYEQYF. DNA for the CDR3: TGTGCCAGTCAGGTTAGCTCCTACGAGCAGTACTTC.

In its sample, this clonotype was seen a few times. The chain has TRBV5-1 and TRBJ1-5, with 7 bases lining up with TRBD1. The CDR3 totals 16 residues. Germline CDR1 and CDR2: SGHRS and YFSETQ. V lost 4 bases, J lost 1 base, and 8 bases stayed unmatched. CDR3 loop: CASSPEGQTSNQPQHF. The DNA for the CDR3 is TGCGCCAGCAGCCCGGAGGGACAGACCAGCAATCAGCCCCAGCATTTT.

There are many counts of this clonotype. The CDR3 DNA reads as TGTGCCAGTAAGGGACTAGCAGGAAATGAGCAGTTCTTC. Protein: CASKGLAGNEQFF. The chain links TRBV19 to TRBJ2-1, with 9 bases lining up with TRBD2. CDR3 length equals 13 residues. Unmatched junction bases numbered 5, after V lost 7 bases and J lost 7 bases. Germline V lookup: CDR1 LNHDA, CDR2 SQIVND (reference sequence).

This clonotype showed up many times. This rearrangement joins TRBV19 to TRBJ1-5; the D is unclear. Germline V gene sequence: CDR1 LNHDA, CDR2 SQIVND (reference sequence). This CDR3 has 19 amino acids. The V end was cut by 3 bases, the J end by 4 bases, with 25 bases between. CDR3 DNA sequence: TGTGCCAGTAGTATGAAAAGGGTCGAGTTGGGCATGTTGAATCAGCCCCAGCATTTT. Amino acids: CASSMKRVELGMLNQPQHF.

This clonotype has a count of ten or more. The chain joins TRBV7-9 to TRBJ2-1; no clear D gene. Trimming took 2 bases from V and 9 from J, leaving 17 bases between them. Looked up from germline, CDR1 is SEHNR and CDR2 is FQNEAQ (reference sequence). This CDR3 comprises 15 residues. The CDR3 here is CASSLRRRREGEQFF. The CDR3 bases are TGTGCCAGCAGCTTACGGCGTCGAAGGGAAGGTGAGCAGTTCTTC.

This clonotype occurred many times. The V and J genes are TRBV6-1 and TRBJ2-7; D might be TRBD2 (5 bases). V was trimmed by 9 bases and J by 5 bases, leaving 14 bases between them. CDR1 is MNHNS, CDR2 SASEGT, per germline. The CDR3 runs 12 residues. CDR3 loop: CASRFRGNEQYF. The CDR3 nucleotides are TGTGCCAGTCGCTTCCGAGGGAACGAGCAGTACTTC.

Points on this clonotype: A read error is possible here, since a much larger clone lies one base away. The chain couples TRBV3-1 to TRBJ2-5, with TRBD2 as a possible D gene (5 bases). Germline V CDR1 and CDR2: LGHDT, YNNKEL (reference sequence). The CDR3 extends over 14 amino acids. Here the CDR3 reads CASSQRVGQETQHF. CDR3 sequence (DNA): TGTGCCAGCAGCCAGAGGGTGGGCCAAGAGACCCAGCACTTC.

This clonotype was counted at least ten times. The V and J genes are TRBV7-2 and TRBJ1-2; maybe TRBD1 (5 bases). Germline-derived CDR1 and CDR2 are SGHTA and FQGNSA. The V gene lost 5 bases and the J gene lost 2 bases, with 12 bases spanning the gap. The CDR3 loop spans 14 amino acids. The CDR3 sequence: CASSGGGGNYGYTF. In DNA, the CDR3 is TGTGCCAGCAGCGGGGGGGGGGGGAACTATGGCTACACCTTC.

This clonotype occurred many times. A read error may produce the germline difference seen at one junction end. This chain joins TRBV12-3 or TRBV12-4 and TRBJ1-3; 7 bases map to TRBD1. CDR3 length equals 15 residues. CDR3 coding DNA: TGTGCCAGCAGCTTAGACAGGGCATCTGGAAACACCATATATTTT. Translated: CASSLDRASGNTIYF.

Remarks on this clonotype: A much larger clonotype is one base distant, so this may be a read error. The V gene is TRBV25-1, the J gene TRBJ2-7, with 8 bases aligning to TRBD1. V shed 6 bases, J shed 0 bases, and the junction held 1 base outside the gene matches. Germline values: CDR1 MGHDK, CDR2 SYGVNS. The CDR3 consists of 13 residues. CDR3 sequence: CASRGQASYEQYF. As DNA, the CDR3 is TGTGCCAGCAGGGGACAGGCCTCCTACGAGCAGTACTTC.

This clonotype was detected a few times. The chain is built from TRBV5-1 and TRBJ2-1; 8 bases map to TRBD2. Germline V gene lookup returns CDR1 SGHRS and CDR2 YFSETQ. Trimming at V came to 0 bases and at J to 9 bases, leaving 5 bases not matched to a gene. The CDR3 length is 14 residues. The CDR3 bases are TGCGCCAGCAGCTTGGACCCCCTAGCGGGTGAGCAGTTCTTC. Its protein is CASSLDPLAGEQFF.

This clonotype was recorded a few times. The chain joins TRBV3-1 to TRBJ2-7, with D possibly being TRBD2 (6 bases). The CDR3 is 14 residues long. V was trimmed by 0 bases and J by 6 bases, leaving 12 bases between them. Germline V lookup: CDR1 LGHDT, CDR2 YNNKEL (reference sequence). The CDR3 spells CASSQDLGGSEQYF. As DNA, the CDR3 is TGTGCCAGCAGCCAAGATCTGGGGGGAAGCGAGCAGTACTTC.

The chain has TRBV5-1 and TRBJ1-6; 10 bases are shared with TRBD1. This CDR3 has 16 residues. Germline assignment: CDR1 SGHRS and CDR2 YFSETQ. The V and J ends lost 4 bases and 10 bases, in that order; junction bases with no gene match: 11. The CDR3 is CASSPDRDRGGSPLHF. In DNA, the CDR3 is TGCGCCAGCAGCCCTGATCGGGACAGGGGAGGCTCACCCCTCCACTTT.

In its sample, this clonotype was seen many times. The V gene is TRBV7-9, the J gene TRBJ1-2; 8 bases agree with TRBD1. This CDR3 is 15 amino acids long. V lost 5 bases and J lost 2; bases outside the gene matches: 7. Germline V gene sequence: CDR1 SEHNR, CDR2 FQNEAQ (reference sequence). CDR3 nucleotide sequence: TGTGCCAGCAGCCTTACAAGACAGGGGAACTATGGCTACACCTTC. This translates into CASSLTRQGNYGYTF.

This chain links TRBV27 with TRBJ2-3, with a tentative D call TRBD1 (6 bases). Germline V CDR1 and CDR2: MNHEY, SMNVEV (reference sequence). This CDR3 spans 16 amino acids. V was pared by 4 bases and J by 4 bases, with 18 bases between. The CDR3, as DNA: TGTGCCAGCAGTTCCTTTTTGACAGGTGGTGCAGATACGCAGTATTTT. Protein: CASSSFLTGGADTQYF.

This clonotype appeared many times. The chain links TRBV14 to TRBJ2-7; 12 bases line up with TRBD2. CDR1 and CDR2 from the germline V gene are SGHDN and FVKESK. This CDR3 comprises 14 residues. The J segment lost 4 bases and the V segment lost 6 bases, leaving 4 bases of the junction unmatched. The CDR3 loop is CASRPGTSGYEQYF. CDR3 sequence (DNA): TGTGCCAGCAGACCCGGGACTAGCGGGTACGAGCAGTACTTC.

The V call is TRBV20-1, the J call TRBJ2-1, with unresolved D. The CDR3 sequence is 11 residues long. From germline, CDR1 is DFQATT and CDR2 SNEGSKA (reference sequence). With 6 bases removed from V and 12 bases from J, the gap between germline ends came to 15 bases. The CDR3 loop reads CSAHPDKGQFF. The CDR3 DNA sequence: TGCAGTGCCCACCCCGACAAGGGGCAGTTCTTC.

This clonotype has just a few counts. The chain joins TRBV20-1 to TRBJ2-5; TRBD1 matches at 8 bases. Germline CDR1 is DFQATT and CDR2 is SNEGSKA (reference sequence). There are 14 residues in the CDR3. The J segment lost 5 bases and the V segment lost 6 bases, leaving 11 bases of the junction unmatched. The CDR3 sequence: CSASLRAGGETQYF. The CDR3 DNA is TGCAGTGCCTCTCTGAGGGCAGGGGGCGAGACCCAGTACTTC.

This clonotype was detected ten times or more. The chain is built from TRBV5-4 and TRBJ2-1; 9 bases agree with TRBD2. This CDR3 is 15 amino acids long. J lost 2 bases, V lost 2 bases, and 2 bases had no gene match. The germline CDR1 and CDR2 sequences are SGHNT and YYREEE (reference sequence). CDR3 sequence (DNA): TGTGCCAGCAGCTTAGCGGGGGGCGCCTACAATGAGCAGTTCTTC. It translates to CASSLAGGAYNEQFF.

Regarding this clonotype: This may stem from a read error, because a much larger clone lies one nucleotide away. CDR3 residues: CCARDSGGGNTIYF. For the CDR3, the DNA is TGCTGTGCTAGAGATTCCGGCGGAGGAAACACCATATATTTT. The V gene is TRBV20-1, the J gene TRBJ1-3, with D hard to call. The CDR3 spans 14 residues. The germline V gene encodes CDR1 DFQATT and CDR2 SNEGSKA (reference sequence).

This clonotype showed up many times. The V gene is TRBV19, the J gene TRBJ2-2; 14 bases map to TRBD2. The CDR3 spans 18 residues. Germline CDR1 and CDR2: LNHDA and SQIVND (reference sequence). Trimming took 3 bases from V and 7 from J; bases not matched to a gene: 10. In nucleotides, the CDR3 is TGTGCCAGTAGTATTCGGCCGGGACTAGCGGGAGTGGTCGGGGAGCTGTTTTTT. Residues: CASSIRPGLAGVVGELFF.